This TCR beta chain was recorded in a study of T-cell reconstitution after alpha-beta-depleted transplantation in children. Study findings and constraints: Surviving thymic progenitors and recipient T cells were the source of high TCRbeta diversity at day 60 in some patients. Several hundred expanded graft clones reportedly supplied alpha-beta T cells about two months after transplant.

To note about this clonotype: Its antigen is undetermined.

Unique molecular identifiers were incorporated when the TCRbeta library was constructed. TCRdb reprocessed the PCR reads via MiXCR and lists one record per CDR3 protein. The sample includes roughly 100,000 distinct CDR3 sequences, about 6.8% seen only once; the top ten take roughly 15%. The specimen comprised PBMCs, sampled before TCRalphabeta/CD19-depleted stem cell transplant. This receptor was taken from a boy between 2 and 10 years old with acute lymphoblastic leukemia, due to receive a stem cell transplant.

In DNA form, the CDR3 reads TGCAGCGTTGAAGTAGGCGGTTACAATGAGCAGTTCTTC. This sequence encodes CSVEVGGYNEQFF. V is TRBV29-1 and J is TRBJ2-1; D not resolved. Trimming stripped 1 base from V and 4 bases from J, with 8 bases between. Germline V lookup: CDR1 SQVTM, CDR2 ANQGSEA. CDR3 size: 13 residues.